This T cell receptor (beta chain) was sequenced in a study of cytomegalovirus exposure and HLA in healthy donors. General study points: Later, an analysis showed that TCR beta chains associated with HLA were more clonally expanded than others that were equally common. When analyzed later, a missense DCLRE1C variant was found to be linked to TCR beta V- and J-gene trimming.

Amplification used 60 Vbeta primers and 13 Jbeta primers. This table comes from immunoSEQ multiplex PCR, and its TCRdb copy is limited to in-frame clones, with some not included. This table has about 120,000 clones, approximately 80% appearing once. Of note for this clone: Its antigen is unknown.

The germline V and J ends were trimmed by 1 base and 9 bases, with 7 bases remaining between them. The CDR3 spans 13 residues. The germline V gene has CDR1 SGHTA and CDR2 FQGNSA. The chain employs TRBV7-2 and TRBJ1-6, with no clear D. The sample comprised PBMCs. This receptor was taken from a female donor in good health and CMV-seronegative. The CDR3 is CASSLEPGSPLHF. The CDR3, as DNA: TGTGCCAGCAGCTTAGAACCGGGTTCACCCCTCCACTTT.